The rows below give T cell receptor beta chains drawn from one sample of a study of blood T cell repertoires in COVID-19. The method was immunoSEQ multiplex PCR; TCRdb's version includes in-frame clones alone and lacks a portion of them. This sample yields more than 90,000 clones, of which 70% to 90% are seen a single time; about 1.3% belongs to the top ten. Input material: peripheral blood. All receptors come from a man between 35 and 55 years old with acute or convalescent COVID-19. The CDR3 runs from the conserved cysteine through the conserved F or W. D genes are given only for firm matches. Expanded clones get a size class; other rows say once, few or many, or leave the size out.

j_call clone_size d_call v_call cdr3_aa cdr3_nt
TRBJ2-5 - - TRBV7-2 CASSLLNQETQYF TGTGCCAGCAGCCTGCTAAATCAAGAGACCCAGTACTTC
TRBJ1-3 - TRBD1 TRBV18 CASSPWDRRDTIYF TGTGCCAGCTCACCATGGGACAGAAGAGACACCATATATTTT
TRBJ1-2 - - TRBV28 CASSPPIGWGANYGYTF TGTGCCAGCAGTCCCCCTATTGGGTGGGGCGCTAACTATGGCTACACCTTC
TRBJ1-6 - - TRBV27 CASSPAGDNSPLHF TGTGCCAGCAGCCCCGCAGGGGATAATTCACCCCTCCACTTT
TRBJ2-3 - - TRBV11-2 CASSALVDTQYF TGTGCCAGCAGTGCGTTGGTCGATACGCAGTATTTT
TRBJ2-5 once TRBD2 TRBV9 CASSISGLAEETQYF TGTGCCAGCAGCATTAGCGGGCTAGCGGAGGAGACCCAGTACTTC
TRBJ2-5 - - TRBV29-1 CSVRTDQETQYF TGCAGCGTCCGGACAGATCAAGAGACCCAGTACTTC
TRBJ2-7 - TRBD1 TRBV6-4 CASSRDRGGEQYF TGTGCCAGCAGTCGGGACAGGGGTGGCGAGCAGTACTTC
TRBJ1-5 - TRBD1 TRBV3-1/TRBV3-2 CASSQHRGDQPQHF TGTGCCAGCAGCCAACACAGGGGCGACCAGCCCCAGCATTTT
TRBJ2-5 - TRBD2 TRBV7-2 CASSTSSGGTQYF TGTGCCAGCAGCACCTCTAGCGGGGGGACCCAGTACTTC
TRBJ1-2 - TRBD1 TRBV5-1 CASSIQGDGYTF TGCGCCAGCAGCATACAGGGGGATGGCTACACCTTC
TRBJ2-7 - - TRBV19 CASSIDRSYEQYF TGTGCCAGTAGTATAGACAGATCCTACGAGCAGTACTTC
TRBJ2-1 - TRBD2 TRBV11-3 CASSPGGTRNEQFF TGTGCCAGCAGCCCTGGGGGGACTAGAAATGAGCAGTTCTTC
TRBJ1-1 - - TRBV5-1 CASSKGHRNTEAFF TGCGCCAGCAGCAAGGGACATCGGAACACTGAAGCTTTCTTT
TRBJ1-6 - - TRBV12-5 CASGQDIEPLHF TGTGCTAGTGGTCAGGACATTGAACCCCTCCACTTT
TRBJ1-3 - - TRBV23-1 CASSQSPLLLREGYGNTIYF TGCGCCAGCAGTCAATCTCCTCTACTCCTCCGGGAAGGATACGGAAACACCATATATTTT
TRBJ2-1 - - TRBV27 CASSRGDSYNEQFF TGTGCCAGCAGTAGGGGTGACTCCTACAATGAGCAGTTCTTC
TRBJ2-6 - - TRBV5-6 CASSWWGAGANVLTF TGTGCCAGCAGCTGGTGGGGGGCTGGGGCCAACGTCCTGACTTTC
TRBJ1-2 - TRBD1 TRBV6-1 CASSEGQSPYGYTF TGTGCCAGCAGTGAGGGACAGTCTCCCTATGGCTACACCTTC
TRBJ2-7 once - TRBV10-1 CASDGRPQYF TGCGCCAGTGATGGCAGGCCCCAGTACTTC
TRBJ1-5 - - TRBV18 CASSKVRREGNQPQHF TGTGCCAGCTCCAAAGTTAGGAGGGAGGGCAATCAGCCCCAGCATTTT
TRBJ2-3 once TRBD2 TRBV29-1 CSVSGLAGELSTDTQYF TGCAGCGTTTCGGGACTAGCGGGGGAACTTAGCACAGATACGCAGTATTTT
TRBJ2-2 - - TRBV30 CAWSWATGELFF TGTGCCTGGAGTTGGGCCACCGGGGAGCTGTTTTTT
TRBJ1-1 few - TRBV28 CASSLRDTEAFF TGTGCCAGCAGTTTGAGGGACACTGAAGCTTTCTTT
TRBJ2-5 - TRBD2 TRBV2 CASSGPGGRETQYF TGTGCCAGCAGCGGTCCGGGAGGAAGAGAGACCCAGTACTTC
TRBJ1-1 - - TRBV7-2 CASSLGFARVNTEAFF TGTGCCAGCAGCCTTGGTTTCGCGAGGGTGAACACTGAAGCTTTCTTT
TRBJ1-2 - - TRBV5-1 CASSLGGGPQGRGYTF TGCGCCAGCAGCTTGGGTGGGGGTCCACAGGGACGCGGCTACACCTTC
TRBJ1-5 - - TRBV28 CASSLIKGQRNQPQHF TGTGCCAGCAGTTTAATTAAAGGACAGCGGAATCAGCCCCAGCATTTT